This T cell receptor (beta chain) was identified in a study of T cell clones after liver transplantation. Study in general: Immunosuppression withdrawal was tried within 2 years after liver transplantation in this trial. Draws occurred before transplant, before withdrawal, and after complete or failed withdrawal.

Germline V CDR1 and CDR2: MNHEY, SMNVEV (reference sequence). This CDR3 is built from 15 residues. Trimming removed 2 bases at V and 0 bases at J, with 11 bases between. In this sample, this clone turned up a few times. Its antigen is unidentified. Broader study findings: Graft donor-reactive T cells may have migrated into the graft rather than being deleted.

Some clones are missing from TCRdb's copy, which holds only in-frame ones; the method was immunoSEQ multiplex PCR. The data contain over 50,000 clones, approximately 87% of them singletons. The origin of this receptor is a human patient who received a liver transplant. The T cells may partly be graft donor cells. Sequenced material: CD8+ T cells from blood, taken 12 months after liver transplant. This chain joins TRBV27 and TRBJ2-7; D may be TRBD2 (6 bases). DNA for the CDR3: TGTGCCAGCAGTTTAGGAGGGGCTCTCTCCTACGAGCAGTACTTC. Its protein is CASSLGGALSYEQYF.